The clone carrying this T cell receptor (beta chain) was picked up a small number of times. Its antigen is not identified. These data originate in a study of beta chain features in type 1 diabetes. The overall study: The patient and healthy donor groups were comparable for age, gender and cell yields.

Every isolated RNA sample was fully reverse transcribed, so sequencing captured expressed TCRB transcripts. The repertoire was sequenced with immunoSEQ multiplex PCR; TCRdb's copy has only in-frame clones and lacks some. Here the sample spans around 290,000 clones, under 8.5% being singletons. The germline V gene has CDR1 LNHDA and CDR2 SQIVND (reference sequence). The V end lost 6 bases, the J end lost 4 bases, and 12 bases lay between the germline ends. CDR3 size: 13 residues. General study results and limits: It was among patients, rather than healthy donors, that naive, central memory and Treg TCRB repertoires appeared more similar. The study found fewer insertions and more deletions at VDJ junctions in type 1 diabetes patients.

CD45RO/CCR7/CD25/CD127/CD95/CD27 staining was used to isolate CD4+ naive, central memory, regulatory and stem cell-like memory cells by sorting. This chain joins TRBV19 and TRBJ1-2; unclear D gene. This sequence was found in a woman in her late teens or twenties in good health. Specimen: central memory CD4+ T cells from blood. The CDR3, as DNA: TGTGCCAGTAGAAAGGGTATGACCTATGGCTACACCTTC. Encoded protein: CASRKGMTYGYTF.